Detailed here is one T cell receptor beta chain. CDR1 and CDR2 from the germline V gene are GTSNPN and SVGIG (reference sequence). Losses at the gene ends were 2 bases for V and 6 bases for J; bases not matched to a gene: 6. The CDR3 has 13 amino acids. Original processing methods: Counts of nucleated cells, estimated from reference gene primer amplification, were obtained. Only in-frame clones appear in the TCRdb table, and some are missing; sequencing was by immunoSEQ multiplex PCR. V and J calls and clone size come straight from that table; D and trimming were deduced from the DNA. Of roughly 50,000 clones listed, about 89% were seen once; the top ten hold around 7.3%. The data were taken from a study of blood T cell repertoires in COVID-19. Study-level background: Sites across the United States, Italy and Spain contributed samples from acute and convalescent COVID-19. PBMCs, B-cell-depleted T cells, or T cells were the source of the cDNA or gDNA that made up the material.

The V call is TRBV30, the J call TRBJ1-2; 7 bases align to TRBD1. Sequenced: peripheral blood. The receptor was isolated from a woman aged 60-75 years with active or convalescent COVID-19. The CDR3 nucleotides read TGTGCCTGGAGTTGGCAGGGGGAAGATGGCTACACCTTC. It specifies CAWSWQGEDGYTF. Based on the CDR3 plus reference TRBV30 and TRBJ1-2, the full variable domain is SQTIHQWPATLVQPVGSPLSLECTVEGTSNPNLYWYRQAAGRGLQLLFYSVGIGQISSEVPQNLSASRPQDRQFILSSKKLLLSDSGFYLCAWSWQGEDGYTFGSGTRLTVV.